The source of this T cell receptor beta chain is a study of technical replicates of blood from four donors. Using immunoSEQ multiplex PCR, the repertoire was profiled, and TCRdb retains in-frame clones only, with some absent. The repertoire includes 67,000 or so clones, less than 97% of them detected once, and roughly 0.24% sits in the top ten. CDR1 is SGHDN, CDR2 FVKESK, per germline. Trimming took 3 bases from V and 3 from J, leaving 20 bases between them. The CDR3 totals 17 residues. The origin of this receptor is a human donor in good health. The chain recombines TRBV14 with TRBJ2-5; tentatively, D is TRBD2 (5 bases). The specimen was T cells isolated from PBMCs. DNA of the CDR3: TGTGCCAGCAGCCAGACAACTTTCGAGGGTAGGAAAGAGACCCAGTACTTC. Amino acids: CASSQTTFEGRKETQYF.